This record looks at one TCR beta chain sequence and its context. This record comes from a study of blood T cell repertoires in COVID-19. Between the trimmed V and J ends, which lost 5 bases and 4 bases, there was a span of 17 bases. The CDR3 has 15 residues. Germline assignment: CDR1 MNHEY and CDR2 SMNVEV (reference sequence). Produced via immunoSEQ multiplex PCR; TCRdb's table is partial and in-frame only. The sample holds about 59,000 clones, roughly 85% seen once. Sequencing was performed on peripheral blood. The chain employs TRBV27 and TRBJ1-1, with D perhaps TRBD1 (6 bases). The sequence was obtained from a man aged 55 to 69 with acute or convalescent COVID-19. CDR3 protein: CASSVDRLASTEAFF. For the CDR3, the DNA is TGTGCCAGCAGTGTGGACAGACTAGCGAGCACTGAAGCTTTCTTT.